This T cell receptor beta chain originates from a study of blood T cell repertoires in COVID-19. The CDR3 sequence is 17 residues long. CDR1 is MNHEY and CDR2 is SVGEGT in the germline V gene. Trimming cost V 2 bases and J 5 bases; bases outside gene matches: 11. Profiling relied on immunoSEQ multiplex PCR, and the TCRdb table lists in-frame clones only, not all of them. Of approximately 90,000 clones listed, about 83% are singletons. The sequenced sample was peripheral blood. The TCR sequence derives from a man in his 70s with COVID-19, enrolled during active disease. The chain carries TRBV6-2 or TRBV6-3 and TRBJ2-5, with 10 bases fitting TRBD2. In DNA form, the CDR3 reads TGTGCCAGCAGTTACCCCCCGACTAGCGGGTGGTGGGAGACCCAGTACTTC. It is translated as CASSYPPTSGWWETQYF.